The T cell receptor (beta chain) under discussion was sequenced for a study of blood T cell repertoires in COVID-19 (dated by TCRdb to about 2020). For context, the study as a whole: Samples covering the acute and convalescent phases of COVID-19 were provided by collaborators in the United States, Italy and Spain. The prospective study material was composed of cDNA or gDNA derived from T cells, B-cell-depleted T cells, or PBMCs. Deeply sampled blood TCRbeta repertoires from subjects exposed to, actively infected with, or recovered from COVID-19 were included in the dataset. The repertoires were released in a freely available public database intended as a resource for research on the immune response to SARS-CoV-2. The samples were drawn from two sources: the first 160 participants of the ongoing ImmuneRACE study, and fewer than 1,500 subjects contributed by 6 global collaborators. Sample metadata almost always included a de-identified subject ID, COVID-19 status, age in years and sex. HLA class I and class II types, where available, came from metadata supplied by the sample provider rather than from assay-based typing.

A remark on this clone: The clone's antigen remains unknown. No much larger clonotype is one base removed from it; base qualities were not supplied.

Whole blood was collected in K2EDTA tubes by collaborating institutions according to the institutions' own protocols. Collaborator samples were shipped for TCRbeta analysis as frozen whole blood, isolated PBMCs, or DNA extracted from either sample type. Study-wide conclusions, independent of this receptor: The amount of clinical and demographic metadata varied by source and participant and was provided uncurated.

The CDR3, from cysteine to phenylalanine, totals 13 residues. Only the CDR3 DNA is retained, 39 bases long and in frame from the first base. The germline V and J ends show losses of 5 bases and 13 bases respectively, and no gene match explains 9 bases of the junction. CDR1 and CDR2 are drawn from the germline V gene: MDHEN, SYDVKM. TCRbeta CDR3 regions were amplified from genomic DNA by means of the immunoSEQ Assay, a bias-controlled multiplex PCR. As for how the authors treated the data: Within the assay, amplification of reference gene primers was used to estimate how many nucleated cells each sample contained. To quantify the absolute abundance of each unique TCRbeta CDR3 rearrangement, sequence reads were collapsed and filtered. For each sample, productive Simpson clonality was calculated as the square root of Simpson's diversity index over productive rearrangements. Not all clones reach the TCRdb copy of this immuneACCESS table, which keeps in-frame sequences only. Checked studies attribute under half of the gap to unresolved V genes and leave the rest unexplained. Clone size and the V and J calls come from that table; the DNA yielded D and trimming. For this sample there are 55,000 to 75,000 clones; 70% to 80% appear just once. Approximately 21% of the sample belongs to the ten largest clones.

The receptor was derived from a man older than 75 with active or convalescent COVID-19. Material for sequencing was peripheral blood. In this chain, TRBV28 is recombined with TRBJ1-4; 8 of the junction bases match TRBD1. The base sequence is TGTGCCAGCAGTGGCCGAACAGGGGGGAGACTGTTTTTT. This codes for CASSGRTGGRLFF.